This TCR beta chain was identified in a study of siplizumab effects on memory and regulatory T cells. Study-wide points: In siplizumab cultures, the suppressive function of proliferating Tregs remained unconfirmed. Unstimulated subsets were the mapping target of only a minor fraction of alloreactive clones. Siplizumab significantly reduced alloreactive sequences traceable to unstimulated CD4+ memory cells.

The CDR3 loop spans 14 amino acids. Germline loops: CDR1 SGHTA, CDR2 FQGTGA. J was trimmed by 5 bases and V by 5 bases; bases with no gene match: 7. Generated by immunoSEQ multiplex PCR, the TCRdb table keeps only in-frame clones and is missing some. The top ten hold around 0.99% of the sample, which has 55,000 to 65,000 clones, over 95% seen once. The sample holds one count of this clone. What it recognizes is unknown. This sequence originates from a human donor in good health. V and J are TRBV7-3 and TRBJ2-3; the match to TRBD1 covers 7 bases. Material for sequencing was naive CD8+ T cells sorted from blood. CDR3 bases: TGTGCCAGCAGCCAAACAGGGGCGGGAGATACGCAGTATTTT. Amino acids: CASSQTGAGDTQYF.